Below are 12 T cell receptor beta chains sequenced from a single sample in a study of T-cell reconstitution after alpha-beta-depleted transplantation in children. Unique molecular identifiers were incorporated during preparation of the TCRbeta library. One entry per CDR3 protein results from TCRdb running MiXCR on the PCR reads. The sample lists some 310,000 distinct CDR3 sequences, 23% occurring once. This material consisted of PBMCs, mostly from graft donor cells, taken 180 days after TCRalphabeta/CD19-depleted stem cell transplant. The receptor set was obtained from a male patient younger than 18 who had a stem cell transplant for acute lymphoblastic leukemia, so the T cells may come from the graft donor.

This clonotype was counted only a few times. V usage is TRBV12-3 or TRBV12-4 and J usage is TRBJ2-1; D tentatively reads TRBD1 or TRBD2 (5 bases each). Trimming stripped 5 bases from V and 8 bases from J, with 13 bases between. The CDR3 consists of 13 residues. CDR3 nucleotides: TGTGCCAGCAGTGGCCTTAGGGGAGATGAGCAGTTCTTC. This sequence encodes CASSGLRGDEQFF.

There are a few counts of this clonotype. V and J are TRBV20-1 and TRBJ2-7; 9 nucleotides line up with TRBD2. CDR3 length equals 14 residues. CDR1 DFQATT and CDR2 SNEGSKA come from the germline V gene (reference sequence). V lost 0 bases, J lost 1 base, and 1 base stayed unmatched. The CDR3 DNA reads TGCAGTGCTAGAGATAGCGGGAGTTCCTACGAGCAGTACTTC. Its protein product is CSARDSGSSYEQYF.

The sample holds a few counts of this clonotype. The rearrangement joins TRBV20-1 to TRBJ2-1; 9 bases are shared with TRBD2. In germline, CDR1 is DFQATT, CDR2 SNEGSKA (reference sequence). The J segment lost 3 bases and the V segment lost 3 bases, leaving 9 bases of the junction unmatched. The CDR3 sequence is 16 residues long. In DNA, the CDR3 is TGCAGTGCTAGGCAAACTAGCGGGCAAAGCTACAATGAGCAGTTCTTC. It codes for CSARQTSGQSYNEQFF.

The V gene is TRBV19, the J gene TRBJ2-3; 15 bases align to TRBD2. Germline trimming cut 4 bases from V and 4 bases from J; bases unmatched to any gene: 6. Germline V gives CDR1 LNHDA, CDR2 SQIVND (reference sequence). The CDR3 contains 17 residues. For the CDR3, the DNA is TGTGCCAGTAGTACCCGGACTAGCGGGAGGGTAGCAGATACGCAGTATTTT. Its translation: CASSTRTSGRVADTQYF.

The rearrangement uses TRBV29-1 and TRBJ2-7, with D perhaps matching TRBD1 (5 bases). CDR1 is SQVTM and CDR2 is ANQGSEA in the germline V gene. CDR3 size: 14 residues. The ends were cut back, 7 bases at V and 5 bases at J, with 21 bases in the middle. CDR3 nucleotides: TGCAGCGCATTCGAGAGGACCCAGGGCCACGAGCAGTACTTC. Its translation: CSAFERTQGHEQYF.

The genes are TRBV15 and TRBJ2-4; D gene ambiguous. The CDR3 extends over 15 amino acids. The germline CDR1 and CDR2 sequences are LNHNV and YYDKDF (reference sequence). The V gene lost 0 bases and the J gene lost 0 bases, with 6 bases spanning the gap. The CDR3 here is CATSRDGVAKNIQYF. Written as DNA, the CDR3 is TGTGCCACCAGCAGAGATGGGGTAGCCAAAAACATTCAGTACTTC.

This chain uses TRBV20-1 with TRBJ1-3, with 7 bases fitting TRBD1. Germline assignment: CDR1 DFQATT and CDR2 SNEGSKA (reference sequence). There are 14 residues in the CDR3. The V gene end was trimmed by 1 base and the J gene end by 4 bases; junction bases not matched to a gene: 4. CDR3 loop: CSARAGGGGNTIYF. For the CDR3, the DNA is TGCAGTGCTAGAGCAGGGGGAGGAGGAAACACCATATATTTT.

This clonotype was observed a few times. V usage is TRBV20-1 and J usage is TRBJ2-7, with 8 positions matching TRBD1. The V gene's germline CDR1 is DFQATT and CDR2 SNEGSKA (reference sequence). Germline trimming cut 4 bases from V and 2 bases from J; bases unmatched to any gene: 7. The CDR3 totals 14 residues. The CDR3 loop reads CSANRDRRTYEQYF. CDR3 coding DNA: TGCAGTGCTAACCGGGACAGGCGAACCTACGAGCAGTACTTC.

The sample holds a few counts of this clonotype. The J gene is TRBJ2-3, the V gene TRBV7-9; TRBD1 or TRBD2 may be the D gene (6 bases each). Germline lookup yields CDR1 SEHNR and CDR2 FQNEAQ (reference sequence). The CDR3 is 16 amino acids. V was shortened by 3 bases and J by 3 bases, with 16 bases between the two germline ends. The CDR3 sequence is CASSFVLGGMTDTQYF. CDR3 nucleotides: TGTGCCAGCAGCTTTGTTCTCGGGGGCATGACAGATACGCAGTATTTT.

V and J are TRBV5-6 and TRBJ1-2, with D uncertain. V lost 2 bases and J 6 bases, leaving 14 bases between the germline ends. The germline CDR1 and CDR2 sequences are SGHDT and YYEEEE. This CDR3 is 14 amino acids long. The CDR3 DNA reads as TGTGCCAGCAGCTTAGACTTCCAGTCCAATGGCTACACCTTC. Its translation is CASSLDFQSNGYTF.

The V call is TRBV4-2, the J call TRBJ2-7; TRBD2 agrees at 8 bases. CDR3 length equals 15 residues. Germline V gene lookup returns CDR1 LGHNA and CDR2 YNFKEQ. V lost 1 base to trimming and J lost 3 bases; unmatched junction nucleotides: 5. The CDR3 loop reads CASSQGLATLYEQYF. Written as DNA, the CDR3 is TGTGCCAGCAGCCAAGGACTAGCGACCCTCTACGAGCAGTACTTC.

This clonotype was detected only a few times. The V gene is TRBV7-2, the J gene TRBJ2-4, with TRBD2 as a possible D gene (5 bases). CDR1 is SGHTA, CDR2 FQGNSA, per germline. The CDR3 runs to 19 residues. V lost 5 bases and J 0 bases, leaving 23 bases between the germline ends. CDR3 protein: CASSLSSSRLSLAKNIQYF. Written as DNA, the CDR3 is TGTGCCAGCAGCCTCAGCAGCTCACGACTATCACTAGCCAAAAACATTCAGTACTTC.